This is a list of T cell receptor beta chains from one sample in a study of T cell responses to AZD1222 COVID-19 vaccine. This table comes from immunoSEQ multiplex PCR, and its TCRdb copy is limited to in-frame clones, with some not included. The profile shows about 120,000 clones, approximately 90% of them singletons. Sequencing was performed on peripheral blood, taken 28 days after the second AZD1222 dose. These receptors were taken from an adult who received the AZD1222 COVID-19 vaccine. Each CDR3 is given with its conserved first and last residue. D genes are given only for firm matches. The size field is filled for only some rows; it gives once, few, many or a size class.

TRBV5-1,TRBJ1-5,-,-,TGCGCCAGCAGCTTGGCCGGGAATCAGCCCCAGCATTTT,CASSLAGNQPQHF
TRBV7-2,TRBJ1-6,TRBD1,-,TGTGCCAGCAGCCAATCCGGGACAGGGGTTCTTTCACCCCTCCACTTT,CASSQSGTGVLSPLHF
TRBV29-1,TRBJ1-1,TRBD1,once,TGCAGCGTTTATTTTTTGCCGGACAGGGGGCTTAACACTGAAGCTTTCTTT,CSVYFLPDRGLNTEAFF
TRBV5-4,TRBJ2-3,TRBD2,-,TGTGCCAGCAGCAAGGAGACTAGCGGGGGGACACCTAGCACAGATACGCAGTATTTT,CASSKETSGGTPSTDTQYF
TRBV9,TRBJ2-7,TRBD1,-,TGTGCCAGCAGCGTGGGGGGACAGGGGTTGAGTGAGCAGTACTTC,CASSVGGQGLSEQYF
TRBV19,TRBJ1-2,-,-,TGTGCCAGTAGTACCCCTTTCGAGCCTATCGGCTATGGCTACACCTTC,CASSTPFEPIGYGYTF
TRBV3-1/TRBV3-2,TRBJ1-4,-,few,TGTGCCAGCAGCCAGGATCATGCAACTAATGAAAAACTGTTTTTT,CASSQDHATNEKLFF
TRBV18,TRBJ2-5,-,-,TGTGCCAGCTCACAATTGGGAGCACAATTACAAGAGACCCAGTACTTC,CASSQLGAQLQETQYF
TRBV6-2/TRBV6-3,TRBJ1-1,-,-,TGTGCCAGCAGCCCCGCTCAGGGAATGAACACTGAAGCTTTCTTT,CASSPAQGMNTEAFF
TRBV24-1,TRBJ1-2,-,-,TGTGCCACCAGTGATTCAGGGTCCGACTATGGCTACACCTTC,CATSDSGSDYGYTF
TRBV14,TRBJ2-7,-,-,TGTGCCAGCAGCCAAGTCGGGGGTAGCTCCTACGAGCAGTACTTC,CASSQVGGSSYEQYF
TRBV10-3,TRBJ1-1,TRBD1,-,TGTGCCATCGGATCCCAGGGGGCTGGAGGAGCTTTCTTT,CAIGSQGAGGAFF
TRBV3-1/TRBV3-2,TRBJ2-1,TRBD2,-,TGTGCCAGCAGCCAAGGTAGCGGGGGGGCCTACAATGAGCAGTTCTTC,CASSQGSGGAYNEQFF
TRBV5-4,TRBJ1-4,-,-,TGTGCCAGCAGCCAAGGGAGCGTAGGGACTAATGAAAAACTGTTTTTT,CASSQGSVGTNEKLFF
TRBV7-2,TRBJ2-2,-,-,TGTGCCAGCAGCTCGATCGACTGGCACACCGGCCGGGAGCTGTTTTTT,CASSSIDWHTGRELFF
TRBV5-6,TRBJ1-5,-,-,TGTGCCAGCAGCTTGAAGTTTAGTAGTCAGCCCCAGCATTTT,CASSLKFSSQPQHF
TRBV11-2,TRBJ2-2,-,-,TGTGCCAGCAGCTTGGGACTGAACACCGGGGAGCTGTTTTTT,CASSLGLNTGELFF
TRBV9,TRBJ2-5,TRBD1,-,TGTGCCAGCAGCGTAGGGTACAGGGGTGGAGAGACCCAGTACTTC,CASSVGYRGGETQYF
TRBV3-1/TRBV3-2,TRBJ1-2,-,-,TGTGCCAGCAGCCAGGCCGTTGGGGGGCAGGATGGCTACACCTTC,CASSQAVGGQDGYTF
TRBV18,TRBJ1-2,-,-,TGTGCCAGCTCACCAGTAGGCCAGCTCTATGGCTACACCTTC,CASSPVGQLYGYTF
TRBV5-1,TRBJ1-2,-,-,TGCGCCAGCAGCTCCCTCGACCCGAGGTTCGGCTACACCTTC,CASSSLDPRFGYTF
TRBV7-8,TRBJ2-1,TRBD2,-,TGTGCCAGCAGCTTAGCGTTGGTAGCGGGGGGGCCCATCGATGAGCAGTTCTTC,CASSLALVAGGPIDEQFF
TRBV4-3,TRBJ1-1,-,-,TGCGCCAGCAGCGGTACAGGACCCGAGACTGAAGCTTTCTTT,CASSGTGPETEAFF
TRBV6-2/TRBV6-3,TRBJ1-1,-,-,TGTGCCAGCAGTGCGCTTAGGGCCACTGAAGCTTTCTTT,CASSALRATEAFF
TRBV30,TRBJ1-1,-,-,TGTGCCTGGACCCCCCGAGGTTCGGCTAACACTGAAGCTTTCTTT,CAWTPRGSANTEAFF
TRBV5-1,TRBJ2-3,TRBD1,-,TGCGCCAGCAGCTCCTCAGGACAGGACACAGATACGCAGTATTTT,CASSSSGQDTDTQYF
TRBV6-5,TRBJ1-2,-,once,TGTGCCCTGCTGGGGCAGCGCCGTATGAACTATGGCTACACCTTC,CALLGQRRMNYGYTF
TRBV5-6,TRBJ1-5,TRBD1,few,TGTGCCAGCAGCCGGATTGGTTACCCAGGACAGGATAGCAATCAGCCCCAGCATTTT,CASSRIGYPGQDSNQPQHF
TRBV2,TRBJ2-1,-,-,TGTGCCAGCAGTTTGGGGTACAATGAGCAGTTCTTC,CASSLGYNEQFF
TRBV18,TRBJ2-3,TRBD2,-,TGTGCCAGCTCACCGGGACTAGCGGGGGCAGATACGCAGTATTTT,CASSPGLAGADTQYF
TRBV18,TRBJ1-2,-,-,TGTGCCAGCTCACCACCGACAGTCGACTATGGCTACACCTTC,CASSPPTVDYGYTF
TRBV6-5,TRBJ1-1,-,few,TGTGCCAGCAGCCGGGGCCTGGACACTGAAGCTTTCTTT,CASSRGLDTEAFF
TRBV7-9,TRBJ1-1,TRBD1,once,TGTGCCAGCAGCTCTTCCTCCAGACAGGGTGGAACTGAAGCTTTCTTT,CASSSSSRQGGTEAFF
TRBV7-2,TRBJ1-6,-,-,TGTGCCAGCAGTAACACAGGGTCTTCACCCCTCCACTTT,CASSNTGSSPLHF
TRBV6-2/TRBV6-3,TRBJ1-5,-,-,TGTGCCAGCAGCCCCTTAATACAGCCCCAGCATTTT,CASSPLIQPQHF
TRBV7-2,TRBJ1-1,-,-,TGTGCCAGCAGCTTAAATTTTGGCCTGAACACTGAAGCTTTCTTT,CASSLNFGLNTEAFF
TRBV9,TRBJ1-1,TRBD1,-,TGTGCCAGCAGCGTTAGTATCGGGACAGGGATAAGAAACACTGAAGCTTTCTTT,CASSVSIGTGIRNTEAFF
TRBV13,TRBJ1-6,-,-,TGTGCCAGCAGCTTAGGGAATTCACCCCTCCACTTT,CASSLGNSPLHF
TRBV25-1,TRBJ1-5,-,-,TGTGCCAGCAGTGAAGGCGGCCCCCGCAGCAATCAGCCCCAGCATTTT,CASSEGGPRSNQPQHF
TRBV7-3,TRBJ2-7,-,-,TGTGCCAGCAGCTTAGCCCCTACGATTCAATACGAGCAGTACTTC,CASSLAPTIQYEQYF
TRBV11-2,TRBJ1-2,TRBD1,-,TGTGCCAGCAGCTTAAACCAGGGGGCAGCGGTTAATGGCTACACCTTC,CASSLNQGAAVNGYTF